The entry below gives a single T cell receptor beta chain sequence along with its context. The data originate from a study of sequential checkpoint blockade in melanoma. Study as a whole: After both sequences, patients received maintenance nivolumab.

Noted treatment: randomized to nivolumab then ipilimumab (arm A) or the reverse (arm B). Patients had received no earlier DNA-damaging chemotherapy. This table comes from immunoSEQ multiplex PCR, and its TCRdb copy is limited to in-frame clones, with some not included. Of approximately 20,000 clones in the sample, roughly 66% were seen once. This CDR3 is 17 amino acids long. The V gene's germline CDR1 is SEHNR and CDR2 FQNEAQ (reference sequence). V trimming: 3 bases; J trimming: 3 bases; junction bases outside the gene matches: 8. This clonotype was sampled from a human donor with melanoma. The chain is built from TRBV7-9 and TRBJ2-1; 10 bases line up with TRBD2. The sequences come from CD8+ T cells sorted from blood (inferred from file names), collected from a patient given nivolumab and ipilimumab in sequence. DNA of the CDR3: TGTGCCAGCAGCTTTCCTAAAGGACTAGCGGACTACAATGAGCAGTTCTTC. Translation: CASSFPKGLADYNEQFF.